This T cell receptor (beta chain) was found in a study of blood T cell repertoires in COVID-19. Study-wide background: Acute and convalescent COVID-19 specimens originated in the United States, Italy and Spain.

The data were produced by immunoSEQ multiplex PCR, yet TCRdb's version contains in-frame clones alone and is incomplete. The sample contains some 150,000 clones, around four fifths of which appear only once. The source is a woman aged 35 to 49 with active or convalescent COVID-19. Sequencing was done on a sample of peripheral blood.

In nucleotides, the CDR3 is TGTGCCAGCAGGGGAAGCGGGGAGGCCAAAAACATTCAGTACTTC. It translates to CASRGSGEAKNIQYF. The chain employs TRBV3-1 (or the pseudogene TRBV3-2) and TRBJ2-4, with 7 bases identical to TRBD2. Germline values: CDR1 LGHDT, CDR2 YNNKEL (reference sequence). CDR3 size: 15 residues. The V gene end was trimmed by 6 bases and the J gene end by 1 base; junction bases not matched to a gene: 6.